The source of this T cell receptor beta chain is a study of shared clonotypes between healthy human individuals. Clones were sequenced by immunoSEQ multiplex PCR, and TCRdb holds only the in-frame ones, with some missing. Of about 2.1 million clones listed, about 93% are singletons. Naive CD8 cells were CD45RO-negative, positively selected for CCR7, excluding terminally differentiated effector memory CD45RA+ cells. The length of the CDR3 is 16 residues. V shed 0 bases, J shed 6 bases, and the junction held 8 bases outside the gene matches. Germline lookup yields CDR1 SGDLS and CDR2 YYNGEE. The specimen sequenced was naive CD8+ T cells from PBMCs. This clonotype originated in a man between 18 and 35 years old in good health. Some clones in this sample may be carry-over from other donors' samples. The J gene is TRBJ2-3, the V gene TRBV9; 9 nucleotides align to TRBD2. The CDR3 reads CASSVVGSGSKDTQYF. The DNA for the CDR3 is TGTGCCAGCAGCGTAGTAGGTAGCGGGAGCAAGGATACGCAGTATTTT.